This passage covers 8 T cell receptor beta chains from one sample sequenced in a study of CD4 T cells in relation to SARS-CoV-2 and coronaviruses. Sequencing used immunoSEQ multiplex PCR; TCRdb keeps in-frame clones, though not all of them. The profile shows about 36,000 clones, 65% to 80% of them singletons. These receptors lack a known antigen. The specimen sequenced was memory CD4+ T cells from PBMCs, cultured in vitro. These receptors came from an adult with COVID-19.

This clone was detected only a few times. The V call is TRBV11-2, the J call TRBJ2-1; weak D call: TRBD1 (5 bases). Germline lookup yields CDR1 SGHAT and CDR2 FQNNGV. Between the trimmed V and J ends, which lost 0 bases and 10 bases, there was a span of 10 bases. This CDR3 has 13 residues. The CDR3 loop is CASSLDQGVEQFF. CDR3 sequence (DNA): TGTGCCAGCAGCTTAGATCAGGGTGTCGAGCAGTTCTTC.

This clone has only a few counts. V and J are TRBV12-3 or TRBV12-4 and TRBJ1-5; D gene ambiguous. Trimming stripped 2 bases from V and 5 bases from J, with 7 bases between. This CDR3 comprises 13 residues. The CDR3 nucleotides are TGTGCCAGCAGTTTACGGGGAGATCAGCCCCAGCATTTT. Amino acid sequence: CASSLRGDQPQHF.

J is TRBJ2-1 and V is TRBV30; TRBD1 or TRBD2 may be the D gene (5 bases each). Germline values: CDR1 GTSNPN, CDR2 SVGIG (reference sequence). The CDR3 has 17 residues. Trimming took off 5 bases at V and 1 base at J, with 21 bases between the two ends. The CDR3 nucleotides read TGTGCCTGGGGCGGGCCAAAAGGGGATTTATCCTACAATGAGCAGTTCTTC. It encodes CAWGGPKGDLSYNEQFF.

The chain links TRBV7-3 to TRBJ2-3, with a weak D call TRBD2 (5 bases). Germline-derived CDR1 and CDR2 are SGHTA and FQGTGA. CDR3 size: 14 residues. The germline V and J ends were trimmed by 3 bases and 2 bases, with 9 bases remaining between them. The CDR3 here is CASSFSGFTDTQYF. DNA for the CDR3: TGTGCCAGCAGCTTTTCGGGGTTCACAGATACGCAGTATTTT.

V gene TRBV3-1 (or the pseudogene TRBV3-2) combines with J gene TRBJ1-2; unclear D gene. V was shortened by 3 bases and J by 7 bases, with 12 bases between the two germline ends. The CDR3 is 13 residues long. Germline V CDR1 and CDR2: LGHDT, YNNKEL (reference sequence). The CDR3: CASSQSRPSGYTF. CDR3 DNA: TGTGCCAGCAGCCAGAGCCGGCCTTCTGGCTACACCTTC.

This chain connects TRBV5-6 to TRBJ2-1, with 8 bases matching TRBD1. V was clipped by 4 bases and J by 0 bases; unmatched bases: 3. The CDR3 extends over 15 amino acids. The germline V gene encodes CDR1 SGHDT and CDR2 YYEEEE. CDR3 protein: CASSRQGSSYNEQFF. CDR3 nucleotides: TGTGCCAGCAGCAGACAGGGGAGCTCCTACAATGAGCAGTTCTTC.

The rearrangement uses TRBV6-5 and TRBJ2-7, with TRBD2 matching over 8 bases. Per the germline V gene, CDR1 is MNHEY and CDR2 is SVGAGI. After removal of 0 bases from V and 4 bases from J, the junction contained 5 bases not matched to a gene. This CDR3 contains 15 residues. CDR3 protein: CASSYSRSGSYEQYF. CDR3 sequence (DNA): TGTGCCAGCAGTTACTCGAGAAGCGGGAGTTACGAGCAGTACTTC.

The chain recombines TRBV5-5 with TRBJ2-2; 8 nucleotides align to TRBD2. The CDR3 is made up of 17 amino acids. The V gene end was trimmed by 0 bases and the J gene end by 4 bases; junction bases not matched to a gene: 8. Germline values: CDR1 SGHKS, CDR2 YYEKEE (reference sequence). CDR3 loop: CASSLAPLGRATGELFF. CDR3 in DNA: TGTGCCAGCAGCTTGGCCCCCCTCGGGAGGGCCACCGGGGAGCTGTTTTTT.